The clone carrying this T cell receptor (beta chain) came up a few times. The sample belongs to a study of blood T cell repertoires in COVID-19. Study context: COVID-19 samples, acute and convalescent, were from the United States, Italy and Spain. PBMCs, B-cell-depleted T cells, or T cells were the source of the cDNA or gDNA that made up the material.

Per the study methods: Reference gene primer amplification yielded estimated nucleated cell counts. Method: immunoSEQ multiplex PCR; TCRdb's copy keeps in-frame clones and lacks some. The DNA was the basis for D and trimming; V, J and clone size are from that table. The data show roughly 290,000 clones, 65% to 85% seen once. A Seattle source enrolled patients during active infection and followed them longitudinally. CDR1 and CDR2 (germline): SGHRS, YFSETQ. The CDR3 extends over 14 amino acids. V lost 4 bases and J lost 8, with 16 bases in between. What was sequenced was peripheral blood. The sequence came from a person between 70 and 80 years old with COVID-19, enrolled during active disease. The V gene is TRBV5-1, the J gene TRBJ2-1; perhaps TRBD1 as D (5 bases). The CDR3 region is CASSRDRYIDEQFF. CDR3 DNA sequence: TGCGCCAGCAGCAGAGACAGATATATCGATGAGCAGTTCTTC.